This T cell receptor beta chain was sequenced for a study of OX40 agonist ivuxolimab in advanced cancers. Germline lookup yields CDR1 SGHAT and CDR2 FQNNGV. The V end was cut by 1 base, the J end by 10 bases, with 13 bases between. CDR3 length equals 14 residues. The study, taken as a whole, reports: Both CD4+ and CD8+ T cell populations in blood had undergone clonal expansion by week 6 at 0.1 to 3.0 mg/kg. Expanded clones belonging to CD8+ T cells outnumbered, on average, those of CD4+.

Measured with immunoSEQ multiplex PCR; TCRdb has only the in-frame clones, and not every one. The sample lists fewer than 100,000 clones, around 80% occurring once. Regarding this clone: Its specificity is unknown.

The sample was CD4+ or CD8+ T cells sorted from blood, taken in a trial of the OX40 agonist ivuxolimab. This rearrangement joins TRBV11-2 to TRBJ1-4; the D is unclear. The receptor's source is an adult with an advanced solid tumor such as melanoma, head and neck, liver or kidney cancer. CDR3: CASSLALGMGKLFF. As DNA, the CDR3 is TGTGCCAGCAGCTTAGCTCTCGGGATGGGAAAACTGTTTTTT.